The clone carrying this TCR beta chain has a single count. This sample is drawn from a study of blood T cell repertoires in COVID-19. The CDR3 runs 13 residues. Looked up from germline, CDR1 is SGHAT and CDR2 is FQNNGV. Self-reported history from a screening survey and questionnaire set each donor's cohort. Before being deemed recovered, Cohort 3 donors had two negative PCRs, clearance, or symptom resolution. The protocol was immunoSEQ multiplex PCR, while the TCRdb copy is restricted to in-frame clones and leaves out a portion. The table records approximately 490,000 clones, 75% to 90% of them present only once.

This rearrangement joins TRBV11-2 to TRBJ2-2, with 7 bases lining up with TRBD2. Sequenced input: PBMCs or T cells enriched from blood (not recorded which). This receptor was identified in a woman in her sixties who had recovered from COVID-19. The CDR3 coding sequence is TGTGGGGAGGGGCCTCCGAACACCGGGGAGCTGTTTTTT. Amino acid sequence: CGEGPPNTGELFF.